Each of the 14 T cell receptor beta chains below was sequenced from the same sample in a study of shared clonotypes between healthy human individuals. Clones were read by immunoSEQ multiplex PCR, and TCRdb kept only the in-frame ones, dropping some. This table has about 2,100,000 clones, 85% to 95% appearing once. CD45RO-negative, CCR7-selected cells formed the naive CD8 fraction, which excluded terminally differentiated effector memory CD45RA+ cells. The sample taken for sequencing was naive CD8+ T cells from PBMCs. The receptors shown here come from a man younger than 30 in good health. Some clones in this sample may be carry-over from other donors' samples.

The V call is TRBV5-1, the J call TRBJ2-1; 8 bases map to TRBD2. The V and J ends lost 4 bases and 4 bases, in that order; junction bases with no gene match: 7. Germline loops: CDR1 SGHRS, CDR2 YFSETQ. CDR3 length: 15 amino acids. CDR3 DNA: TGCGCCAGCAGCGGAACTAGCGGAATTTACAATGAGCAGTTCTTC. Protein: CASSGTSGIYNEQFF.

The chain carries TRBV27 and TRBJ1-1, with TRBD1 identical over 12 bases. V trimming: 8 bases; J trimming: 6 bases; junction bases outside the gene matches: 10. This CDR3 is 15 amino acids long. Per germline, CDR1 MNHEY and CDR2 SMNVEV (reference sequence). The CDR3 nucleotides read TGTGCCAGCTGCCGGGACAGGGGGCGTATGGCTGAAGCTTTCTTT. This translates into CASCRDRGRMAEAFF.

The chain recombines TRBV14 with TRBJ2-1, with unresolved D. Trimming left V 4 bases short and J 6 bases short, with 7 bases between. The CDR3 loop spans 12 amino acids. Looked up from germline, CDR1 is SGHDN and CDR2 is FVKESK. The CDR3 reads CASSLLLNEQFF. CDR3 DNA sequence: TGTGCCAGCAGCCTCCTCCTCAATGAGCAGTTCTTC.

V gene TRBV29-1 combines with J gene TRBJ2-1, with a tentative D call TRBD1 (5 bases). The CDR3 is 13 amino acids. V lost 5 bases and J 5 bases, leaving 13 bases between the germline ends. The germline V gene has CDR1 SQVTM and CDR2 ANQGSEA. CDR3: CSVPNQGNNEQFF. CDR3 bases: TGCAGCGTTCCAAACCAGGGAAACAATGAGCAGTTCTTC.

In this sample, this clone turned up a few times. The V call is TRBV7-9, the J call TRBJ1-1; tentative D call: TRBD1 (6 bases). CDR3 length equals 14 residues. Germline CDR1 SEHNR, CDR2 FQNEAQ (reference sequence). V shed 11 bases and J shed 5 bases, with 21 bases lying between them. CDR3 region: CASTRAGRGTEAFF. For the CDR3, the DNA is TGTGCCTCGACTCGAGCGGGAAGGGGGACTGAAGCTTTCTTT.

The chain recombines TRBV6-5 with TRBJ2-7; tentatively, D is TRBD1 or TRBD2 (6 bases each). CDR3 length equals 15 residues. From germline, CDR1 is MNHEY and CDR2 SVGAGI. Trimming took off 4 bases at V and 2 bases at J, with 15 bases between the two ends. The CDR3 nucleotides are TGTGCCAGCAGTTCACAGGGAGGCGCAACCTACGAGCAGTACTTC. This codes for CASSSQGGATYEQYF.

The chain is built from TRBV19 and TRBJ2-2; D tentatively reads TRBD1 or TRBD2 (6 bases each). The CDR3 contains 15 residues. V was shortened by 5 bases and J by 2 bases, with 12 bases between the two germline ends. From germline, CDR1 is LNHDA and CDR2 SQIVND (reference sequence). The CDR3 spells CASSLWGANTGELFF. In DNA, the CDR3 is TGTGCCAGTAGTCTTTGGGGGGCCAACACCGGGGAGCTGTTTTTT.

This chain connects TRBV10-3 to TRBJ2-5; D not resolved. Trimming stripped 4 bases from V and 2 bases from J, with 17 bases between. The germline V gene encodes CDR1 ENHRY and CDR2 SYGVKD. This CDR3 is 16 amino acids long. In DNA form, the CDR3 reads TGTGCCATCAGTGGCACTCTAACCAAACCACAAGAGACCCAGTACTTC. This translates into CAISGTLTKPQETQYF.

The CDR3 DNA is TGTGCCAGCAGCAGAAGAGAGACAGGGATCTATGGCTACACCTTC. Translating it yields CASSRRETGIYGYTF. The chain links TRBV27 to TRBJ1-2; 7 bases map to TRBD1. J lost 4 bases, V lost 6 bases, and 11 bases had no gene match. Germline V gene lookup returns CDR1 MNHEY and CDR2 SMNVEV (reference sequence). This CDR3 has 15 amino acids.

In its sample, this clone was seen once. The V call is TRBV5-1, the J call TRBJ2-7, with TRBD2 identical over 11 bases. The CDR3 has 14 amino acids. J gave up 5 bases and V 6 bases, and 7 bases lay outside the gene matches. Germline lookup yields CDR1 SGHRS and CDR2 YFSETQ. The CDR3 DNA reads as TGCGCCAGCACCAGACTAGCGGGAAAGGACGAGCAGTACTTC. It codes for CASTRLAGKDEQYF.

On this clone: The same CDR3 arises from other DNA sequences in this sample as well. The chain combines TRBV4-1 with TRBJ2-7; D possibly corresponds to TRBD1 (6 bases). Between the trimmed V and J ends, which lost 3 bases and 2 bases, there was a span of 11 bases. In germline, CDR1 is MGHRA, CDR2 YSYEKL. The CDR3 totals 14 residues. The CDR3 loop reads CASSQVDSPYEQYF. The DNA for the CDR3 is TGCGCCAGCAGCCAGGTGGACAGCCCCTACGAGCAGTACTTC.

The rearrangement links TRBV28 to TRBJ2-7, with TRBD2 matching 8 bases. CDR1 is MDHEN, CDR2 SYDVKM, per germline. The CDR3 loop spans 17 amino acids. V shed 6 bases, J shed 6 bases, and the junction held 19 bases outside the gene matches. CDR3 residues: CASSSRPSGTRSLEQYF. The DNA of the CDR3 is TGTGCCAGCAGCTCCCGTCCCTCCGGGACTAGATCCCTCGAGCAGTACTTC.

This clone appeared once. Within the sample, other DNA sequences also encode this same CDR3. The rearrangement uses TRBV5-1 and TRBJ2-1; 7 bases are shared with TRBD1. Germline CDR1 and CDR2: SGHRS and YFSETQ. The V gene end was trimmed by 0 bases and the J gene end by 2 bases; junction bases not matched to a gene: 5. The CDR3 has 16 residues. This CDR3 is CASSLEAGGPYNEQFF. The CDR3 DNA reads as TGCGCCAGCAGCTTGGAGGCAGGGGGTCCCTACAATGAGCAGTTCTTC.

This clone appeared a few times. For the CDR3, the DNA is TGTGCCAGCAGCGACGGGAATGAGCAGTTCTTC. Protein: CASSDGNEQFF. V gene TRBV7-3 combines with J gene TRBJ2-1; D ambiguous. V was pared by 5 bases and J by 7 bases, with 6 bases between. This CDR3 has 11 residues. Germline CDR1 is SGHTA and CDR2 is FQGTGA.